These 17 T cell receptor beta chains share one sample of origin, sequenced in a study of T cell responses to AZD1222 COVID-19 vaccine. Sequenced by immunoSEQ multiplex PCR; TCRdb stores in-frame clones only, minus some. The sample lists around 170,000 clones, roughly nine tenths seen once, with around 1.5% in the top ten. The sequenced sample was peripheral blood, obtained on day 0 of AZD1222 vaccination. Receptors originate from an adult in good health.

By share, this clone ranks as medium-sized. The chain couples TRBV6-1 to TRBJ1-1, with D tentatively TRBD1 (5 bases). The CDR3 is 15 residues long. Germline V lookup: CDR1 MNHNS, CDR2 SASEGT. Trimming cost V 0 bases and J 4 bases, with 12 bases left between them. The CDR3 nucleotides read TGTGCCAGCAGTGAAGCAACGATGGGGGGCACTGAAGCTTTCTTT. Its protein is CASSEATMGGTEAFF.

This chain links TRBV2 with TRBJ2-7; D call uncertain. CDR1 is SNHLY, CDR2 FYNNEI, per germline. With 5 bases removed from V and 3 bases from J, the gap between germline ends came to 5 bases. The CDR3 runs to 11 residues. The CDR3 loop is CASSPIYEQYF. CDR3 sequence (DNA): TGTGCCAGCAGTCCCATCTACGAGCAGTACTTC.

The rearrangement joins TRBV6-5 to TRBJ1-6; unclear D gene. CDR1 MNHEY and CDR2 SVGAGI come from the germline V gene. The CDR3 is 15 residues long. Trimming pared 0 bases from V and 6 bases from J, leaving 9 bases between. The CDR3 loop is CASSYSSEFNSPLHF. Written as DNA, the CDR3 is TGTGCCAGCAGTTACTCGTCAGAGTTTAATTCACCCCTCCACTTT.

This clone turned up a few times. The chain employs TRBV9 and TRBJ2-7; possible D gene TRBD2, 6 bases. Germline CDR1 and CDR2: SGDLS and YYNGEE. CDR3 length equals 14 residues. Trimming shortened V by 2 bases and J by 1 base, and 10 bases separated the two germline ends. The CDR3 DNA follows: TGTGCCAGCAGCGTGCGGGACGGGTCCTACGAGCAGTACTTC. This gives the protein CASSVRDGSYEQYF.

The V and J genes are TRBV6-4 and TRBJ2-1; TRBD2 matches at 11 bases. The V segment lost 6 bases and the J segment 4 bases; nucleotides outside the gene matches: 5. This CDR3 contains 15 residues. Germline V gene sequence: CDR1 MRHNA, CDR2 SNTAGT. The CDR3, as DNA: TGTGCCAGCAGCGAGACTAGCGGGATATACAATGAGCAGTTCTTC. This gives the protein CASSETSGIYNEQFF.

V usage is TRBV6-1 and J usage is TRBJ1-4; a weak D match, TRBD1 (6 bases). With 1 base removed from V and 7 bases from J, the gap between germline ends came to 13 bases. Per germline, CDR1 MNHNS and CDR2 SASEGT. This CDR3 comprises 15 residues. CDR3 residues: CASSEVGGAGEKLFF. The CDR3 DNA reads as TGTGCCAGCAGTGAAGTGGGGGGCGCAGGTGAAAAACTGTTTTTT.

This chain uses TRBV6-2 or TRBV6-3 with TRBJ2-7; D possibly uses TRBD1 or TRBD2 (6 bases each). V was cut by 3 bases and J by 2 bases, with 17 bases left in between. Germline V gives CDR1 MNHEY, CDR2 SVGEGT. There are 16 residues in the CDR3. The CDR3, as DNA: TGTGCCAGCAGTTATTTTTTCGGAGGGGGAACCTACGAGCAGTACTTC. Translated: CASSYFFGGGTYEQYF.

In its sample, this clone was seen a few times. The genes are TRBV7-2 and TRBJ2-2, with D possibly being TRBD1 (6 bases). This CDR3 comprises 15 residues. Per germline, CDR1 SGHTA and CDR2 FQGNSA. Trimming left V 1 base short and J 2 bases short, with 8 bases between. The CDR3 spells CASSLDRANTGELFF. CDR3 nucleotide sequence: TGTGCCAGCAGCTTAGACAGGGCTAACACCGGGGAGCTGTTTTTT.

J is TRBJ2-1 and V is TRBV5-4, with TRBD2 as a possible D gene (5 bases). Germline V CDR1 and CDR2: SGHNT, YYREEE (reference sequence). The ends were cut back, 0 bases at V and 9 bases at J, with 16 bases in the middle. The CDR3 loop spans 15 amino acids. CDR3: CASSLAGLAGGEQFF. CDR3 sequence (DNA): TGTGCCAGCAGCTTGGCCGGGCTAGCAGGCGGTGAGCAGTTCTTC.

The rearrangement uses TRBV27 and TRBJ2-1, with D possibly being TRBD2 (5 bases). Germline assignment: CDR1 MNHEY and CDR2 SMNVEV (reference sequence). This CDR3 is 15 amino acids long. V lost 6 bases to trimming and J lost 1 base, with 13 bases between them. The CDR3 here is CASRGEGRSYNEQFF. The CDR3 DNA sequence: TGTGCCAGCAGGGGTGAGGGTCGATCCTACAATGAGCAGTTCTTC.

CDR3 bases: TGTGCCAGCAGATTGGGAGGGGGCGCAAGCTATGGCTACACCTTC. Translated, it gives CASRLGGGASYGYTF. J is TRBJ1-2 and V is TRBV6-5; 7 bases map to TRBD1. The CDR3 is 15 residues long. CDR1 and CDR2 from the germline V gene are MNHEY and SVGAGI. V trimming: 6 bases; J trimming: 4 bases; junction bases outside the gene matches: 11.

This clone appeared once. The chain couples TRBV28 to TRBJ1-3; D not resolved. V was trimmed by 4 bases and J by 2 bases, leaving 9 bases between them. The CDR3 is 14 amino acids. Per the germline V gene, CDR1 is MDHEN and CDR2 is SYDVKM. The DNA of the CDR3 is TGTGCCAGCAGTTCCCCCGGGCCTGGAAACACCATATATTTT. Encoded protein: CASSSPGPGNTIYF. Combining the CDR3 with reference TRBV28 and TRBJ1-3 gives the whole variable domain DVKVTQSSRYLVKRTGEKVFLECVQDMDHENMFWYRQDPGLGLRLIYFSYDVKMKEKGDIPEGYSVSREKKERFSLILESASTNQTSMYLCASSSPGPGNTIYFGEGSWLTVV.

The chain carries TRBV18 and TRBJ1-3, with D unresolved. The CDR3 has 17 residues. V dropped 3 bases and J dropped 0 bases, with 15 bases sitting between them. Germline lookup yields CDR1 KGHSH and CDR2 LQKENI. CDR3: CASSPLETANSGNTIYF. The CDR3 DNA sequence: TGTGCCAGCTCACCCCTGGAAACAGCTAACTCTGGAAACACCATATATTTT.

CDR3 in DNA: TGTGCCAGCAGTTACTACCGCCAGGGCTACGAGCAGTACTTC. It yields the protein CASSYYRQGYEQYF. The gene calls are TRBV6-5 and TRBJ2-7; D may be TRBD1 (5 bases). V lost 1 base, J lost 3 bases, and 10 bases lay in between. Germline CDR1 is MNHEY and CDR2 is SVGAGI. This CDR3 contains 14 residues.

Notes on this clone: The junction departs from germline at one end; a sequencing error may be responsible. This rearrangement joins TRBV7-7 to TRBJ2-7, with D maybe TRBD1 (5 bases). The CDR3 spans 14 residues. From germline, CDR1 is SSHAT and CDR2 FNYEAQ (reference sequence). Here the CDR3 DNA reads TGTGCTAGCAGCTTAAACCAGGGATCCTACGAGCAGTACTTC. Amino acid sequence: CASSLNQGSYEQYF.

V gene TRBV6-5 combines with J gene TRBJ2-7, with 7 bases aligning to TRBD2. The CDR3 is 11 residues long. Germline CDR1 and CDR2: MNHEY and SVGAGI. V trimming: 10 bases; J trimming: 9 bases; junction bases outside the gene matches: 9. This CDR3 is CATSGGFGQYF. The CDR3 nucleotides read TGTGCCACATCGGGGGGTTTCGGGCAGTACTTC.

CDR3 sequence: CASSSKQGGNTEAFF. CDR3 in DNA: TGTGCCAGCTCGTCTAAACAGGGCGGGAACACTGAAGCTTTCTTT. The rearrangement links TRBV18 to TRBJ1-1, with D perhaps matching TRBD1 (6 bases). Trimming shortened V by 6 bases and J by 1 base, and 15 bases separated the two germline ends. The CDR3 is 15 residues long. Looked up from germline, CDR1 is KGHSH and CDR2 is LQKENI.